This T cell receptor beta chain stems from a study of blood T cell repertoires in COVID-19. TCRdb's table, derived via immunoSEQ multiplex PCR, lists solely in-frame clones and lacks some. Here the sample spans 180,000 or so clones, around four fifths being singletons. CDR1 is MDHEN and CDR2 is SYDVKM in the germline V gene. V lost 6 bases to trimming and J lost 7 bases; unmatched junction nucleotides: 4. This CDR3 spans 14 amino acids. The chain has TRBV28 and TRBJ1-6; 9 bases match TRBD1. This clonotype originated in a woman older than 75 with active or convalescent COVID-19. The sequenced material came from peripheral blood. The CDR3 protein is CASRGQGSNSPLHF. CDR3 coding DNA: TGTGCCAGCAGGGGACAGGGATCCAATTCACCCCTCCACTTT.